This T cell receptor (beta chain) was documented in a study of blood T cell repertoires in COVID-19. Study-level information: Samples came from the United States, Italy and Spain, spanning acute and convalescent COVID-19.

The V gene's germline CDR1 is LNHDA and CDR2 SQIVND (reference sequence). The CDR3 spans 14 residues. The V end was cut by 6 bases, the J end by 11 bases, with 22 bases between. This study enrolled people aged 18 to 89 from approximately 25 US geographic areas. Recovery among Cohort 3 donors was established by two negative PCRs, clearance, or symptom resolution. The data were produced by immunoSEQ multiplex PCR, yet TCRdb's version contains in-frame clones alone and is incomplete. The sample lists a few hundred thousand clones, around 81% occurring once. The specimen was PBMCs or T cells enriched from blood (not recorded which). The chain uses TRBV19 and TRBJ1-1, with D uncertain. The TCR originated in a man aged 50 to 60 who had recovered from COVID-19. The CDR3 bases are TGTGCCAGTAGACAAACGGGAGGCGGTTTGGACGCTTTCTTT. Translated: CASRQTGGGLDAFF.